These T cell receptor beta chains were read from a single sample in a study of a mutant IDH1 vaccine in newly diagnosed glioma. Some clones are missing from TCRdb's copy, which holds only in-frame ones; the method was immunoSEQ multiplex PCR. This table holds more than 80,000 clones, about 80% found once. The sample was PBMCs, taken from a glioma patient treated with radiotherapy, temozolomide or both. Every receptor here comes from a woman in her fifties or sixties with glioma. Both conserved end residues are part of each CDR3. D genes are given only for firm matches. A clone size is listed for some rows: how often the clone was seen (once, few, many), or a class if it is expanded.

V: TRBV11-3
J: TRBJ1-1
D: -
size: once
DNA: TGTGCCAGCAGACGATGGGACCCAAAGGCTGAAGCTTTCTTT
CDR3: CASRRWDPKAEAFF

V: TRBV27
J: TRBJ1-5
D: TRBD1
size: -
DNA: TGTGCCAGCAGTTTAACGAGGGGGCACCAGCCCCAGCATTTT
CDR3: CASSLTRGHQPQHF

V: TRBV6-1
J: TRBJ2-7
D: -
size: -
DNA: TGTGCCAGCAGTGAGTTTAGTGCCTACGAGCAGTACTTC
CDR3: CASSEFSAYEQYF

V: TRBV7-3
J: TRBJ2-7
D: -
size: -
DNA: TGTGCCAGCAGCTTACAGGGGCCGCCTGATCACGAGCAGTACTTC
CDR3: CASSLQGPPDHEQYF

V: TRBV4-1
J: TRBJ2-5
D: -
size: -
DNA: TGCGCCAGCAGCCAAGGGGGACAAGAGACCCAGTACTTC
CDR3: CASSQGGQETQYF

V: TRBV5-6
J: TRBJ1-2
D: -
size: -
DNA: TGTGCCAGCAGCTTGGCTGGCATGTATTCTCGAGATGGCTACACCTTC
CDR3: CASSLAGMYSRDGYTF

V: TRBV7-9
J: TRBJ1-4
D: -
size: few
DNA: TGTGCCAGCAGCACACCCGGGCCAGGGGAAAAACTGTTTTTT
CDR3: CASSTPGPGEKLFF

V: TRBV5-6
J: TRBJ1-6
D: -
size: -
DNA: TGTGCCAGCAGCTTGTCAATCGGGTCCAATTCACCCCTCCACTTT
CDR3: CASSLSIGSNSPLHF

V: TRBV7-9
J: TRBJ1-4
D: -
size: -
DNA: TGTGCCAGCAGCTTAACGGGTGGTAAAGGGGTTAATGAAAAACTGTTTTTT
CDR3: CASSLTGGKGVNEKLFF

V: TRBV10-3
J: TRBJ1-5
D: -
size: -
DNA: TGTGCCATCAGTGAGTCTCCGAGGGATCAGCCCCAGCATTTT
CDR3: CAISESPRDQPQHF

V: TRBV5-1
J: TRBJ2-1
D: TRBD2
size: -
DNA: TGCGCCAGCAGCTTGGTCGGACTAGCGGGGGTAGGTGAGCAGTTCTTC
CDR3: CASSLVGLAGVGEQFF

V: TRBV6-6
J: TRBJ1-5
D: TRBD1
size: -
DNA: TGTGCCAGCAGCCCTACAGGGGGCAATCAGCCCCAGCATTTT
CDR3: CASSPTGGNQPQHF

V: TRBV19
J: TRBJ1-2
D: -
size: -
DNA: TGTGCCAGCCGGGCGGTCTATGGCTACACCTTC
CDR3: CASRAVYGYTF

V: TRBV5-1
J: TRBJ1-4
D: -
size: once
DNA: TGCGCCAGCAGCTTGGGGTACCCTAATGAAAAACTGTTTTTT
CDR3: CASSLGYPNEKLFF

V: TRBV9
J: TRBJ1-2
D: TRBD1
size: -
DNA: TGTGCCAGCAGCTTAGGACAGGGGGCACAAGGCTACACCTTC
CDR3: CASSLGQGAQGYTF

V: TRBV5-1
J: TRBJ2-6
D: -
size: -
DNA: TGCGCCAGCAGTTGGACAGCCTCTGGGGCCAACGTCCTGACTTTC
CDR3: CASSWTASGANVLTF